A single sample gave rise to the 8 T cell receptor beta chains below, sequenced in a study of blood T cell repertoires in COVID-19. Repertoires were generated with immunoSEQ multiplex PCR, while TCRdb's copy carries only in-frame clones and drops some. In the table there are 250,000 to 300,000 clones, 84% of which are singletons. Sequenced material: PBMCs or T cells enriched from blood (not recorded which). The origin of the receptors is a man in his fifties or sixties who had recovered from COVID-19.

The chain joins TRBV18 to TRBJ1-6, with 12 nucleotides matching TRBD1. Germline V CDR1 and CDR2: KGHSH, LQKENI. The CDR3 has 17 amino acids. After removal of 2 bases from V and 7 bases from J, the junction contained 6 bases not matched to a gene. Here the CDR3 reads CASSPGGQGARNSPLHF. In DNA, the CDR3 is TGTGCCAGCTCACCAGGGGGACAGGGGGCGCGAAATTCACCCCTCCACTTT.

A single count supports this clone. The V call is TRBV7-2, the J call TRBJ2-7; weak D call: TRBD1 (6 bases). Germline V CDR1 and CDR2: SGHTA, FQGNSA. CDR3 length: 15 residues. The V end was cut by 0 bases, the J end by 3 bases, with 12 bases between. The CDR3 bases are TGTGCCAGCAGCTTAGCGAGTGCCAGGGGCTACGAGCAGTACTTC. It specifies CASSLASARGYEQYF.

The DNA of the CDR3 is TGCAGCGTTGGCGAGGGAGGGGGTCAGACCCAGTACTTC. Its protein is CSVGEGGGQTQYF. This chain uses TRBV29-1 with TRBJ2-5; tentatively, D is TRBD2 (7 bases). CDR3 size: 13 residues. Trimming stripped 4 bases from V and 6 bases from J, with 15 bases between. Germline assignment: CDR1 SQVTM and CDR2 ANQGSEA. The whole variable domain, filled in from reference TRBV29-1 and TRBJ2-5, reads SAVISQKPSRDICQRGTSLTIQCQVDSQVTMMFWYRQQPGQSLTLIATANQGSEATYESGFVIDKFPISRPNLTFSTLTVSNMSPEDSSIYLCSVGEGGGQTQYFGPGTRLLVL.

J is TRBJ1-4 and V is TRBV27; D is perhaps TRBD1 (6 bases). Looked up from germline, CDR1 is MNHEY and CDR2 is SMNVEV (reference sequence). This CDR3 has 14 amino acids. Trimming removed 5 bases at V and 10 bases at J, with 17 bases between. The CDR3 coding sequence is TGTGCCAGCAGTCCGCCCCAGGGGCCTGGAAAACTGTTTTTT. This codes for CASSPPQGPGKLFF. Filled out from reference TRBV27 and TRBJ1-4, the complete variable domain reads EAQVTQNPRYLITVTGKKLTVTCSQNMNHEYMSWYRQDPGLGLRQIYYSMNVEVTDKGDVPEGYKVSRKEKRNFPLILESPSPNQTSLYFCASSPPQGPGKLFFGSGTQLSVL.

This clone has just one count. The CDR3 region is CASSPPAGSGGYNEQFF. CDR3 nucleotides: TGTGCCAGTAGTCCCCCGGCGGGTAGCGGGGGGTACAATGAGCAGTTCTTC. The chain is built from TRBV19 and TRBJ2-1; 10 nucleotides align to TRBD2. The trim removed 5 bases at V and 4 bases at J, leaving 11 bases unmatched. Germline assignment: CDR1 LNHDA and CDR2 SQIVND (reference sequence). The length of the CDR3 is 17 residues.

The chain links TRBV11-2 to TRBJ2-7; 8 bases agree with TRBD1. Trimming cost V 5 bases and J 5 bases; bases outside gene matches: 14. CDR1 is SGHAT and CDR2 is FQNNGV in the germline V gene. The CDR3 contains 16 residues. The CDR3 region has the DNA TGTGCCAGCAGCCCCCTAACGGACAGGGCGTGGAACGAGCAGTACTTC. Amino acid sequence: CASSPLTDRAWNEQYF.

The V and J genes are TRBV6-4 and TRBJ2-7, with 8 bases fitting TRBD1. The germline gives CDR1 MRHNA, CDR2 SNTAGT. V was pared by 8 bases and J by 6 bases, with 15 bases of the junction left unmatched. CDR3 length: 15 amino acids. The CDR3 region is CASSVLGQAILEQYF. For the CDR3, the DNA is TGTGCCAGCTCAGTGTTGGGACAGGCGATTCTCGAGCAGTACTTC.

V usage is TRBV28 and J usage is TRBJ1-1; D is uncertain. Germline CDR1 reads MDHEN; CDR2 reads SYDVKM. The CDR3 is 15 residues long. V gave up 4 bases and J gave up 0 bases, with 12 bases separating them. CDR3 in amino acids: CASSSPMSVNTEAFF. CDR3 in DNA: TGTGCCAGCAGTTCCCCTATGTCGGTGAACACTGAAGCTTTCTTT.